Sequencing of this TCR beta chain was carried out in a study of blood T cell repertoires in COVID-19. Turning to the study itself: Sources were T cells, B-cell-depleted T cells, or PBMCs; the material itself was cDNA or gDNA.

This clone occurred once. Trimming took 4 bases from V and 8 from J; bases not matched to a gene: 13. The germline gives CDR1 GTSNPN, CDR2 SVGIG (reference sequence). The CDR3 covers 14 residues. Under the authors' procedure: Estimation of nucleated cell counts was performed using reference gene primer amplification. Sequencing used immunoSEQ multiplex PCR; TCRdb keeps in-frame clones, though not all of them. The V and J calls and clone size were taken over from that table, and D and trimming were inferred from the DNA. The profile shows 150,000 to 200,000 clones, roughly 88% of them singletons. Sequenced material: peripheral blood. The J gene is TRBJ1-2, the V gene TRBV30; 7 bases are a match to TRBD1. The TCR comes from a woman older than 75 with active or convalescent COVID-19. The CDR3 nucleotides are TGTGCCTGGATACGACAGGGTTTCTCAGGGGGCTACACCTTC. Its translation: CAWIRQGFSGGYTF.